Sequencing of this TCR beta chain was carried out in a study of T cells in Graves' hyperthyroidism and ophthalmopathy. General study findings and limits: It was a median about 6.5 months before onset that the model predicted ophthalmopathy.

Amplification of TCR beta CDR3 regions was performed using RNA transcripts as template. The HTBI set primed first-round TCR CDR3 RT-PCR. Each CDR3 protein gets one entry after TCRdb re-called the multiplex PCR reads with MiXCR. The profile shows about 530,000 distinct CDR3 sequences, roughly 15% of them singletons. Points on this clonotype: Its antigen is not known.

A NOSPECS grade of at least 4, a Clinical Activity Score of at least 3 and duration under 3 months were recorded in ophthalmopathy patients. Uncontrolled infection, other autoimmune disease, pregnancy or lactation excluded patients. Source material for PBMCs was around 10 ml fresh peripheral blood. V lost 1 base to trimming and J lost 6 bases, with 9 bases between them. Germline-derived CDR1 and CDR2 are SGHDN and FVKESK. The CDR3 covers 13 residues. The genes are TRBV14 and TRBJ1-1, with D perhaps matching TRBD1 (6 bases). This clonotype originated in a woman under 30 with Graves' ophthalmopathy. Sequencing used blood. Here the CDR3 reads CASSQGGGPEAFF. CDR3 nucleotides: TGTGCCAGCAGCCAAGGGGGGGGCCCTGAAGCTTTCTTT.